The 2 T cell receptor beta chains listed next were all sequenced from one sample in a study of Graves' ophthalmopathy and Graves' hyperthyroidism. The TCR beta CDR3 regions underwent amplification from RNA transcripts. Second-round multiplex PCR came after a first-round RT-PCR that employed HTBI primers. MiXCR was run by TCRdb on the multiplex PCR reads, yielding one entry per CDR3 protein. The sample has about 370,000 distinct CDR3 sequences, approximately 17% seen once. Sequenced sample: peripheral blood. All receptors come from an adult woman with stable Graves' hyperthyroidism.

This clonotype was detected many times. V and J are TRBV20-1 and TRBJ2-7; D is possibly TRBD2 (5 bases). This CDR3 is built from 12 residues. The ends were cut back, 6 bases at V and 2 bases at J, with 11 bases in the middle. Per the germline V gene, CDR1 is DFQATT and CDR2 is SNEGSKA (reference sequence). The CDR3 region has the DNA TGCAGTGCAAACACTAGGGCCTACGAGCAGTACTTC. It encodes CSANTRAYEQYF.

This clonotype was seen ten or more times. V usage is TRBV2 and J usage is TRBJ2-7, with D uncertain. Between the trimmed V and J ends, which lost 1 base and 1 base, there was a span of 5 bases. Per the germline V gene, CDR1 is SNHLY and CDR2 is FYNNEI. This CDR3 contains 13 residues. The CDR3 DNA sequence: TGTGCCAGCAGTGAAGACGGTTCCTACGAGCAGTACTTC. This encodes CASSEDGSYEQYF.